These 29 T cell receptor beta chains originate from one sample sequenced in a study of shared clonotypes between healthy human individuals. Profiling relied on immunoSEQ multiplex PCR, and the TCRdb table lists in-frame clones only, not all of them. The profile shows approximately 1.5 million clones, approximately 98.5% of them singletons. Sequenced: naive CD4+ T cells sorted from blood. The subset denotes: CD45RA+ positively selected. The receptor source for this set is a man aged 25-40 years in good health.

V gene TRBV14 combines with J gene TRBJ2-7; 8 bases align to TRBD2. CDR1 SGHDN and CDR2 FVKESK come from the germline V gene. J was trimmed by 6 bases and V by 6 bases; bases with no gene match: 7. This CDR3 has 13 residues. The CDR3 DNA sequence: TGTGCCAGCAGTCTGGGACTAGTTGGCGAGCAGTACTTC. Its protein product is CASSLGLVGEQYF.

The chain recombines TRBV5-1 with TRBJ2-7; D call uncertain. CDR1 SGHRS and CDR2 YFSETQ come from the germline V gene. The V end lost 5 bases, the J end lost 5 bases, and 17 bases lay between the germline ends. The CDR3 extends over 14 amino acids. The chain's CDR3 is CASSSAASSHEQYF. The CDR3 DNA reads TGCGCCAGCAGTTCCGCGGCCTCAAGCCACGAGCAGTACTTC.

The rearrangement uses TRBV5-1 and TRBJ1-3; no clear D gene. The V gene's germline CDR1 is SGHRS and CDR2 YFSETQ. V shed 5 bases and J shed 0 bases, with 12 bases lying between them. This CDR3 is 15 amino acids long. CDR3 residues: CASRGSFGSGNTIYF. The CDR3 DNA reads TGCGCCAGCAGGGGATCGTTCGGCTCTGGAAACACCATATATTTT. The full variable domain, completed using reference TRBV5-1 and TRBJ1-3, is KAGVTQTPRYLIKTRGQQVTLSCSPISGHRSVSWYQQTPGQGLQFLFEYFSETQRNKGNFPGRFSGRQFSNSRSEMNVSTLELGDSALYLCASRGSFGSGNTIYFGEGSWLTVV.

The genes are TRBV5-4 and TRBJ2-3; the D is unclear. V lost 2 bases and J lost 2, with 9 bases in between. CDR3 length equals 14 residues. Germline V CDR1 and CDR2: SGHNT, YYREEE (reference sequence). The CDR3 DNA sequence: TGTGCCAGCAGCTTTTATACAGACACAGATACGCAGTATTTT. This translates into CASSFYTDTDTQYF.

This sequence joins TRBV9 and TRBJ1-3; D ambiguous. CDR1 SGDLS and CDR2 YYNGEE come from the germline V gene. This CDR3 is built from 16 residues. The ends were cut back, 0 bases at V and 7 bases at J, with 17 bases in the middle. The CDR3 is CASSVGVTTQQNTIYF. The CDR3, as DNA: TGTGCCAGCAGCGTAGGGGTAACGACACAACAGAACACCATATATTTT.

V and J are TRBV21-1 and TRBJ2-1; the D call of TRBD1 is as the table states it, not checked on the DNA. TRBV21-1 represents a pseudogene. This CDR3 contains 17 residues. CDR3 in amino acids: CASSTKPTGVSLNEQFF. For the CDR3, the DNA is TGTGCCAGCAGCACAAAGCCGACAGGGGTGAGTTTGAATGAGCAGTTCTTC.

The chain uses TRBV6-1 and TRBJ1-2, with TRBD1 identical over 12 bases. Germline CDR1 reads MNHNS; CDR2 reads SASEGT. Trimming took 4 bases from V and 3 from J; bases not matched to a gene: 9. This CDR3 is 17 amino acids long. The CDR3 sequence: CASSAGQGAPGDYGYTF. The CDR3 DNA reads TGTGCCAGCAGTGCGGGACAGGGGGCCCCCGGGGACTATGGCTACACCTTC.

The CDR3 nucleotides are TGCGCCAGCAGGGATCCGGGACTAGCGTTCGTGGATACGCAGTATTTT. Protein: CASRDPGLAFVDTQYF. The rearrangement links TRBV10-2 to TRBJ2-3; 10 bases fit TRBD2. J was trimmed by 6 bases and V by 6 bases; bases with no gene match: 12. Per germline, CDR1 WSHSY and CDR2 SAAADI. The CDR3 has 16 residues.

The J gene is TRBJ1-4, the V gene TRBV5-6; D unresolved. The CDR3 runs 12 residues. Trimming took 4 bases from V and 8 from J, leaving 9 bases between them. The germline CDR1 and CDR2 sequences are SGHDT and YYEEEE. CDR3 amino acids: CASSPAWEKLFF. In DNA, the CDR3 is TGTGCCAGCAGCCCCGCCTGGGAAAAACTGTTTTTT.

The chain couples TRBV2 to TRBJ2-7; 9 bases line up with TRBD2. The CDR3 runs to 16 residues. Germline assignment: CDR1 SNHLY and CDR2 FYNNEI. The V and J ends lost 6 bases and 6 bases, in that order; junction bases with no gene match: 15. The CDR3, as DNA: TGTGCCAGCAGGCTCCCGTTAGCGGGAGCAATTTCCGAGCAGTACTTC. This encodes CASRLPLAGAISEQYF.

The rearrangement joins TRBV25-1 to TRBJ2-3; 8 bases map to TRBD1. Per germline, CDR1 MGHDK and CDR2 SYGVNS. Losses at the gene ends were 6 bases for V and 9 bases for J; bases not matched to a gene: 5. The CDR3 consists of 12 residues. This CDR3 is CASSQGARTQYF. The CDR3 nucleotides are TGTGCCAGCAGCCAGGGGGCGCGAACGCAGTATTTT.

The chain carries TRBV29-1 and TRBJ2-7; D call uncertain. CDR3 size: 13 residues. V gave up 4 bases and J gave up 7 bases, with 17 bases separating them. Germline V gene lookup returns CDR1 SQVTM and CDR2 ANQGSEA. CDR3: CSVAQEVLGEQYF. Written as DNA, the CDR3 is TGCAGCGTTGCCCAAGAAGTCTTGGGAGAGCAGTACTTC.

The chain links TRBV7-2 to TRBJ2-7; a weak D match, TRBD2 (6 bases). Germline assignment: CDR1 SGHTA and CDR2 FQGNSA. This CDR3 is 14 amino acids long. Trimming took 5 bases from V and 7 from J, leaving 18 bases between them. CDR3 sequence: CASSPLRGGGEQYF. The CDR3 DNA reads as TGTGCCAGCAGCCCTCTTAGGGGTGGAGGGGAGCAGTACTTC.

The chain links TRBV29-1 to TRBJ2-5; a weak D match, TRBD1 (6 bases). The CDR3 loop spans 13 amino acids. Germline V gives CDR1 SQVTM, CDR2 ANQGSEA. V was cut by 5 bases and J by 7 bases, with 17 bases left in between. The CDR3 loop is CSVTGQGPGTQYF. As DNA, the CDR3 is TGCAGCGTTACCGGCCAGGGGCCTGGGACCCAGTACTTC.

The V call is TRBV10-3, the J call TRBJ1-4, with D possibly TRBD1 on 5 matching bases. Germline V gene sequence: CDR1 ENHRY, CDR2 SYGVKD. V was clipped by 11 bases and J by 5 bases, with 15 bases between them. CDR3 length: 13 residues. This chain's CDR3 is CAARPTANEKLFF. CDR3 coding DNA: TGTGCCGCCCGGCCGACAGCGAATGAAAAACTGTTTTTT.

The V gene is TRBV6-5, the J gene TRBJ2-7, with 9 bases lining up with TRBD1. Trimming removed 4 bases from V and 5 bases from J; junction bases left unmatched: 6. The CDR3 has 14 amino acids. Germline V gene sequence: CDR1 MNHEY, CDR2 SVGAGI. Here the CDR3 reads CASSWGTGRNEQYF. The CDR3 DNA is TGTGCCAGCAGTTGGGGGACAGGGAGGAACGAGCAGTACTTC.

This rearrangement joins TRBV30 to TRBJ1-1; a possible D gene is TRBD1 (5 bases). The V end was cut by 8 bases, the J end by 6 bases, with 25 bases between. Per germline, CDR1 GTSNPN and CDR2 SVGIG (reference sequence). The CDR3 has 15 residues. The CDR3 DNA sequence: TGTGCCACTTACTATACCAGGGAAAAGAGGGCTGAAGCTTTCTTT. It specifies CATYYTREKRAEAFF.

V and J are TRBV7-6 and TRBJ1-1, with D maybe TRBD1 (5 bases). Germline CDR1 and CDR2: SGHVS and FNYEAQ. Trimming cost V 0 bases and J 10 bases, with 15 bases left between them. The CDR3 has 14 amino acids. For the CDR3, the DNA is TGTGCCAGCAGCTTAGCGGAGCAGAGTGGGGGAGCTTTCTTT. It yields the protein CASSLAEQSGGAFF.

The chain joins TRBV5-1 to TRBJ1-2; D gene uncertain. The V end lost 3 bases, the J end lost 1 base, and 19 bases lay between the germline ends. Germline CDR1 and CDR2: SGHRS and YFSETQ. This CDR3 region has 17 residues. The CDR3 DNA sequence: TGCGCCAGCAGCTGGGCACCCATCCGCCAGGATAACTATGGCTACACCTTC. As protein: CASSWAPIRQDNYGYTF.

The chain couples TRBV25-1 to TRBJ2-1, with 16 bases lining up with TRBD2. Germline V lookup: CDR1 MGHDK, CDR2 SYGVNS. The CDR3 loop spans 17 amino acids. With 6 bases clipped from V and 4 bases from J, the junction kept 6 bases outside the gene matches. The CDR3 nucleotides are TGTGCCAGCAGGGGGACTAGCGGGAGGGCCTCGTACAATGAGCAGTTCTTC. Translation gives CASRGTSGRASYNEQFF.

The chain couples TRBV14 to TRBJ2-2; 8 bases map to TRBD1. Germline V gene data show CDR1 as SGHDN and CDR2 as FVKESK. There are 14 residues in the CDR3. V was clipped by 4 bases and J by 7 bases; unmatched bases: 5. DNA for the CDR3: TGTGCCAGCAGCCGAAGACAGGGGAACGGGGAGCTGTTTTTT. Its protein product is CASSRRQGNGELFF.

DNA for the CDR3: TGTGCCAGCAGCTCTGGTGGTGGGTATGGCTACACCTTC. Its protein product is CASSSGGGYGYTF. The chain employs TRBV7-9 and TRBJ1-2, with D unresolved. Trimming pared 4 bases from V and 5 bases from J, leaving 11 bases between. CDR1 is SEHNR, CDR2 FQNEAQ, per germline (reference sequence). The CDR3 has 13 amino acids. Drawing the rest from reference TRBV7-9 and TRBJ1-2, the complete variable domain is DTGVSQNPRHKITKRGQNVTFRCDPISEHNRLYWYRQTLGQGPEFLTYFQNEAQLEKSRLLSDRFSAERPKGSFSTLEIQRTEQGDSAMYLCASSSGGGYGYTFGSGTRLTVV.

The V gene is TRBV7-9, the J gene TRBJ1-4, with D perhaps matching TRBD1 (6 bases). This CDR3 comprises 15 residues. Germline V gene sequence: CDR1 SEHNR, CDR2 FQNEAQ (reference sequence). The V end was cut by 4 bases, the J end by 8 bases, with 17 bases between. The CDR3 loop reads CASSSPTGSKEKLFF. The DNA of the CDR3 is TGTGCCAGCAGCTCCCCCACAGGGTCGAAGGAAAAACTGTTTTTT.

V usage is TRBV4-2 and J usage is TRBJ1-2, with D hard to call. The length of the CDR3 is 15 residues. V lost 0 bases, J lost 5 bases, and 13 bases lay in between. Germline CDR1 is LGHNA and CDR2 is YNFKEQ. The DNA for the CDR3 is TGTGCCAGCAGCCAAGATAAGTCGTCAGTATATGGCTACACCTTC. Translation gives CASSQDKSSVYGYTF.

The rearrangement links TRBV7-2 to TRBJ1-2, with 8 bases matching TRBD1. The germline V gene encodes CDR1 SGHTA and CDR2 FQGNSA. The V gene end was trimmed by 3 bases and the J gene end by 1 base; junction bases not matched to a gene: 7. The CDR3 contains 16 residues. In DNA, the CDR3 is TGTGCCAGCAGCTTCGATTCAGGGGGCGTTAACTATGGCTACACCTTC. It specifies CASSFDSGGVNYGYTF.

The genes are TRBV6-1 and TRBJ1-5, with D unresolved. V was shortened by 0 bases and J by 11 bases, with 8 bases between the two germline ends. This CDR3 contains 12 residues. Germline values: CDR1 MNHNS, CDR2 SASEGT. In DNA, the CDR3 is TGTGCCAGCAGTGAAGCCCCAGCTACCCAGCATTTT. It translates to CASSEAPATQHF.

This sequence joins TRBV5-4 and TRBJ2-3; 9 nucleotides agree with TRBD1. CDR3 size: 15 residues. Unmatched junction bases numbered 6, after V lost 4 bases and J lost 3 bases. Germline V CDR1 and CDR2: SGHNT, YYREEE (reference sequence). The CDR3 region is CASSAKDRGTDTQYF. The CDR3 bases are TGTGCCAGCAGCGCCAAGGACAGGGGTACAGATACGCAGTATTTT. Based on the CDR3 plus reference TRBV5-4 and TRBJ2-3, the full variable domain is ETGVTQSPTHLIKTRGQQVTLRCSSQSGHNTVSWYQQALGQGPQFIFQYYREEENGRGNFPPRFSGLQFPNYSSELNVNALELDDSALYLCASSAKDRGTDTQYFGPGTRLTVL.

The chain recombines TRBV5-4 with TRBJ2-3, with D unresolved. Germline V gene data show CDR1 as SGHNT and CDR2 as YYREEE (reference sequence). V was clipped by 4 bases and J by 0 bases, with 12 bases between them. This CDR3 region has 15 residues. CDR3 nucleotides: TGTGCCAGCAGCCCCTCCCAGCCCAGCACAGATACGCAGTATTTT. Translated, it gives CASSPSQPSTDTQYF. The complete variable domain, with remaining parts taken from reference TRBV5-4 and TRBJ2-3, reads ETGVTQSPTHLIKTRGQQVTLRCSSQSGHNTVSWYQQALGQGPQFIFQYYREEENGRGNFPPRFSGLQFPNYSSELNVNALELDDSALYLCASSPSQPSTDTQYFGPGTRLTVL.

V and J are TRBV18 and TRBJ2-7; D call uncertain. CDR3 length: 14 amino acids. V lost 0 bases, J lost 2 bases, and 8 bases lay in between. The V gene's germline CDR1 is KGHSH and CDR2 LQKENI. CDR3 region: CASSPPSETYEQYF. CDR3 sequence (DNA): TGTGCCAGCTCACCACCCAGTGAAACCTACGAGCAGTACTTC.